Sequencing of this T cell receptor beta chain was carried out in a study of blood T cells in healthy people across ages. Study conclusions and caveats: Among long-lived donors, naive CD4+ cells were more numerous and diversity higher than in aged donors.

Germline lookup yields CDR1 DFQATT and CDR2 SNEGSKA (reference sequence). The CDR3 sequence is 11 residues long. The V and J ends lost 1 base and 11 bases respectively, with 11 bases between them. On this clonotype: Its antigen remains unidentified.

Next came a second PCR, run for about 6 to 12 cycles, which used a sample-barcoded 5' primer along with a J-beta primer mix. A template-switch adaptor that had 12 random nucleotides put a tag on each cDNA molecule. TCRdb reanalysed the 5' RACE reads using MiXCR and keeps one entry per CDR3 protein. The data show 1.5 million to 1.8 million distinct CDR3 sequences, with 35% to 45% seen just once and about 3.8% held by the top ten. The chain carries TRBV20-1 and TRBJ2-5, with D unresolved. The sample was blood. This sequence was found in a woman under 30 in good health. Here the CDR3 reads CSARVAYLQYF. The CDR3 DNA reads TGCAGTGCTAGAGTGGCCTACCTGCAGTACTTC.